Presented here are 15 T cell receptor beta chains from one specimen sequenced in a study of read filtering for tumor transcriptome and immune sequencing. From about 0.4 ug of RNA, a library with molecular barcoded alpha/delta and beta/gamma adaptors was made. TCRdb itself ran the reads through MiXCR, one entry per CDR3 protein. The table shows roughly 130,000 distinct CDR3 sequences, with 13% occurring only once. Sequencing was done on a sample of a population of CD138-negative cells sorted from bone marrow. The receptors originated from a donor at least 40 years old with multiple myeloma.

As concerns this clonotype: A much bigger clone sits one base away, suggesting this may be a read error. J is TRBJ1-1 and V is TRBV5-1, with D unclear. CDR3 length: 12 residues. Germline CDR1 reads SGHRS; CDR2 reads YFSETQ. V was clipped by 7 bases and J by 7 bases, with 14 bases between them. In DNA form, the CDR3 reads TGCGCCAGCGGCTGGGGTGGGGATGAAGCTTTCTTT. Protein sequence: CASGWGGDEAFF.

Points on this clonotype: A much more abundant neighbour one base away suggests this may be a read error. This chain links TRBV29-1 with TRBJ1-1; D remains unclear. Trimming stripped 7 bases from V and 3 bases from J, with 15 bases between. The CDR3 is 13 residues long. Germline V gene lookup returns CDR1 SQVTM and CDR2 ANQGSEA. The CDR3 DNA is TGCAGCGCTGATTGGGGAAGGCACACTGAAGCTTTCTTT. The encoded protein is CSADWGRHTEAFF.

In this sample, this clonotype turned up a few times. V usage is TRBV2 and J usage is TRBJ2-4, with TRBD1 matching 7 bases. The CDR3 has 13 amino acids. Germline-derived CDR1 and CDR2 are SNHLY and FYNNEI. V gave up 7 bases and J gave up 6 bases; unmatched junction bases: 6. The chain's CDR3 is CASTQGVRNIQYF. CDR3 nucleotide sequence: TGTGCCAGCACTCAGGGGGTTAGAAACATTCAGTACTTC.

The CDR3 loop reads CASSQDLAGEQYF. The DNA of the CDR3 is TGTGCCAGCAGCCAAGATTTGGCGGGCGAGCAGTACTTC. This chain uses TRBV4-2 with TRBJ2-7; a possible D gene is TRBD2 (5 bases). The CDR3 length is 13 residues. V was trimmed by 0 bases and J by 6 bases, leaving 9 bases between them. The V gene's germline CDR1 is LGHNA and CDR2 YNFKEQ.

This clonotype was counted many times. The chain is built from TRBV4-1 and TRBJ2-5, with TRBD1 matching 9 bases. CDR3 length equals 18 residues. Losses at the gene ends were 0 bases for V and 4 bases for J; bases not matched to a gene: 12. From germline, CDR1 is MGHRA and CDR2 YSYEKL. CDR3 coding DNA: TGCGCCAGCAGCCAAGAAGAGTCTCGGACAGGGGTTGCAGAGACCCAGTACTTC. This codes for CASSQEESRTGVAETQYF.

This clonotype was detected many times. This rearrangement joins TRBV7-8 to TRBJ1-6; D ambiguous. With 3 bases removed from V and 8 bases from J, the gap between germline ends came to 8 bases. Germline CDR1 and CDR2: SGHVS and FQNEAQ. The CDR3 length is 13 residues. CDR3 DNA: TGTGCCAGCAGCTTCGGGGTTGATTCACCCCTCCACTTT. Its protein is CASSFGVDSPLHF.

This clonotype was observed at least ten times. The chain uses TRBV6-1 and TRBJ1-1; D unresolved. V lost 4 bases and J 1 base, leaving 13 bases between the germline ends. CDR3 length equals 15 residues. The germline V gene has CDR1 MNHNS and CDR2 SASEGT. The CDR3 loop is CASSVASNPNTEAFF. CDR3 nucleotides: TGTGCCAGCAGTGTCGCTTCCAACCCGAACACTGAAGCTTTCTTT.

This clonotype was seen more than once but under ten times. The chain is built from TRBV20-1 and TRBJ2-5, with D possibly matching TRBD1 (6 bases). Trimming removed 3 bases at V and 2 bases at J, with 13 bases between. Germline CDR1 and CDR2: DFQATT and SNEGSKA (reference sequence). This CDR3 comprises 14 residues. As DNA, the CDR3 is TGCAGTGCTAGCGGGACAAAACATCAAGAGACCCAGTACTTC. The encoded protein is CSASGTKHQETQYF.

There are a few counts of this clonotype. The rearrangement links TRBV29-1 to TRBJ2-7; either TRBD1 or TRBD2 may fit D (6 bases each). From germline, CDR1 is SQVTM and CDR2 ANQGSEA. This CDR3 contains 13 residues. Trimming removed 3 bases at V and 9 bases at J, with 18 bases between. CDR3: CSVESRDGGGQYF. As DNA, the CDR3 is TGCAGCGTTGAGTCCCGGGACGGGGGCGGGCAGTACTTC.

This clonotype was detected many times. The chain employs TRBV20-1 and TRBJ1-2; D is undetermined. The CDR3 sequence is 14 residues long. Germline CDR1 is DFQATT and CDR2 is SNEGSKA (reference sequence). Trimming took off 1 base at V and 2 bases at J, with 11 bases between the two ends. CDR3 bases: TGCAGTGCTAGAGGCCCCCAAGGGAACTATGGCTACACCTTC. It is translated as CSARGPQGNYGYTF.

A few counts support this clonotype. It may be a read error: a sequence one base away is much more abundant. The chain links TRBV5-1 to TRBJ1-1; 7 nucleotides match TRBD1. Germline loops: CDR1 SGHRS, CDR2 YFSETQ. This CDR3 contains 14 residues. The CDR3 here is CASRYTGDGTEALF. In nucleotides, the CDR3 is TGCGCCAGCAGATATACAGGGGACGGCACTGAAGCTCTCTTT.

At least ten counts were recorded for this clonotype. V is TRBV20-1 and J is TRBJ2-3; 7 bases fit TRBD2. This CDR3 region has 17 residues. J was trimmed by 5 bases and V by 1 base; bases with no gene match: 15. CDR1 and CDR2 (germline): DFQATT, SNEGSKA (reference sequence). The CDR3 DNA sequence: TGCAGTGCTAGAGGACCTCGTGGAACGGGAGGTGTAGATACGCAGTATTTT. As protein: CSARGPRGTGGVDTQYF.

The V gene is TRBV28, the J gene TRBJ2-3; the D is unclear. Germline V gives CDR1 MDHEN, CDR2 SYDVKM. Trimming cost V 5 bases and J 8 bases, with 11 bases left between them. The CDR3 is 12 residues long. DNA for the CDR3: TGTGCCAGCAGTCAGACGGAGCTTACGCAGTATTTT. Protein sequence: CASSQTELTQYF.

This clonotype appeared a few times. The chain has TRBV7-2 and TRBJ2-3; the D gene is possibly TRBD2 (5 bases). From germline, CDR1 is SGHTA and CDR2 FQGNSA. Trimming removed 7 bases at V and 0 bases at J, with 11 bases between. There are 14 residues in the CDR3. CDR3 in DNA: TGTGCCAGCAAAAGCGGCAGAAGCACAGATACGCAGTATTTT. This encodes CASKSGRSTDTQYF.

This clonotype has a count of ten or more. The chain combines TRBV27 with TRBJ1-6; 7 bases align to TRBD1. The CDR3 has 19 amino acids. V was clipped by 5 bases and J by 10 bases; unmatched bases: 23. Germline V gene lookup returns CDR1 MNHEY and CDR2 SMNVEV (reference sequence). CDR3 nucleotide sequence: TGTGCCAGCAGTCCTACCGGGACAGTCGAGAGGAAGAGAGAGTCACCCCTCCACTTT. This codes for CASSPTGTVERKRESPLHF.